The 5 T cell receptor beta chains listed next were all sequenced from one sample in a study of blood T cell repertoires in COVID-19. Repertoires were generated with immunoSEQ multiplex PCR, while TCRdb's copy carries only in-frame clones and drops some. The sample holds tens of thousands of clones, over 85% seen once. The sequenced material came from peripheral blood. All receptors come from a man aged 50-59 years with COVID-19, enrolled during active disease.

The chain is built from TRBV3-1 (or the pseudogene TRBV3-2) and TRBJ2-5; TRBD1 aligns across 8 bases. The V gene's germline CDR1 is LGHDT and CDR2 YNNKEL (reference sequence). The trim removed 0 bases at V and 5 bases at J, leaving 8 bases unmatched. The CDR3 runs to 16 residues. CDR3 loop: CASSQDYQGATETQYF. The DNA of the CDR3 is TGTGCCAGCAGCCAAGATTACCAGGGGGCTACGGAGACCCAGTACTTC.

The chain uses TRBV30 and TRBJ2-5; TRBD2 agrees at 14 bases. Unmatched junction bases numbered 3, after V lost 7 bases and J lost 5 bases. The V gene's germline CDR1 is GTSNPN and CDR2 SVGIG (reference sequence). The CDR3 sequence is 13 residues long. The CDR3 nucleotides are TGTGCCTTGACTAGCGGGAGGGCCGAGACCCAGTACTTC. It yields the protein CALTSGRAETQYF.

CDR3 protein: CSVVGDSATNEKLFF. The CDR3 nucleotides read TGCAGCGTTGTGGGGGACAGCGCAACTAATGAAAAACTGTTTTTT. This chain joins TRBV29-1 and TRBJ1-4; the match to TRBD1 covers 7 bases. Trimming cost V 4 bases and J 0 bases; bases outside gene matches: 5. The CDR3 contains 15 residues. Per germline, CDR1 SQVTM and CDR2 ANQGSEA.

The chain combines TRBV19 with TRBJ2-7; D is unresolved. The CDR3 is made up of 13 amino acids. Trimming stripped 1 base from V and 4 bases from J, with 8 bases between. Germline V gene sequence: CDR1 LNHDA, CDR2 SQIVND (reference sequence). CDR3 sequence: CASSIALEYEQYF. The CDR3 DNA is TGTGCCAGTAGTATAGCCCTCGAGTACGAGCAGTACTTC.

The V and J genes are TRBV9 and TRBJ1-2; TRBD1 agrees at 9 bases. The CDR3 is 15 residues long. The junction had 6 bases not matched to a gene; V was cut back by 4 bases and J by 2 bases. Looked up from germline, CDR1 is SGDLS and CDR2 is YYNGEE. CDR3 sequence (DNA): TGTGCCAGCAGCTCTAGTGGGACAGGGAACTATGGCTACACCTTC. It translates to CASSSSGTGNYGYTF.